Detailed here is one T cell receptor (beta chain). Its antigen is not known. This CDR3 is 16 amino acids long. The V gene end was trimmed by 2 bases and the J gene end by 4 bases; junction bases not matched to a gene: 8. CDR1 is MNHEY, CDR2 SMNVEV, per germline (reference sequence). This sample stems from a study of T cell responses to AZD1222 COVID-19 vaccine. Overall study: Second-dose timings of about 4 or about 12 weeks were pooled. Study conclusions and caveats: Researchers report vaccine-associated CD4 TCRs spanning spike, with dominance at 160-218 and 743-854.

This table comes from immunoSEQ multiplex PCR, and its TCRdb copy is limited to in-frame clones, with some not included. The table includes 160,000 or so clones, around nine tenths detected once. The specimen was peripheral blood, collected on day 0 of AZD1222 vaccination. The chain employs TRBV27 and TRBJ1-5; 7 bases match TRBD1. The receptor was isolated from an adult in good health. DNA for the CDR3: TGTGCCAGCAGTTTACGGGGCAGGGGGTCGAATCAGCCCCAGCATTTT. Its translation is CASSLRGRGSNQPQHF.